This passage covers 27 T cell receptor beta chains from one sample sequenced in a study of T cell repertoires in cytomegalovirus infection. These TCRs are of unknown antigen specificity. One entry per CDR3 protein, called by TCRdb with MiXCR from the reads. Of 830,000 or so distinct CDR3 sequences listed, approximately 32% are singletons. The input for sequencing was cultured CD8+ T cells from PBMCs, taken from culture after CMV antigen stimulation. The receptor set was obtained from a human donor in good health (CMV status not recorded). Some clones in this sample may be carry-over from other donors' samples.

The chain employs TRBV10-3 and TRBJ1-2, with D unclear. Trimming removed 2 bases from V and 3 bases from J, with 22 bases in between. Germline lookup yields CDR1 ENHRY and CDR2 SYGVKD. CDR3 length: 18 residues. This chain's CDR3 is CAISETFNLPPRDYGYTF. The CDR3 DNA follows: TGTGCCATCAGTGAGACATTTAATCTTCCTCCTAGGGACTATGGCTACACCTTC.

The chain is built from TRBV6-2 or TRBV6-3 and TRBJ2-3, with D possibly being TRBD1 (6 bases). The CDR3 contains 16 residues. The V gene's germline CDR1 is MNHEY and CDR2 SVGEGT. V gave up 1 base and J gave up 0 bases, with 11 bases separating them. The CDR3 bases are TGTGCCAGCAGTTACTTTAACAGGGCTAGCACAGATACGCAGTATTTT. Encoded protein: CASSYFNRASTDTQYF.

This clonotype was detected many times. CDR3 residues: CASSPKGGRGSYNEQFF. CDR3 sequence (DNA): TGTGCCAGCAGCCCCAAAGGGGGCCGGGGCTCCTACAATGAGCAGTTCTTC. The rearrangement uses TRBV7-6 and TRBJ2-1; 7 nucleotides align to TRBD1. The V and J ends lost 5 bases and 0 bases, in that order; junction bases with no gene match: 10. CDR3 length equals 17 residues. Germline loops: CDR1 SGHVS, CDR2 FNYEAQ.

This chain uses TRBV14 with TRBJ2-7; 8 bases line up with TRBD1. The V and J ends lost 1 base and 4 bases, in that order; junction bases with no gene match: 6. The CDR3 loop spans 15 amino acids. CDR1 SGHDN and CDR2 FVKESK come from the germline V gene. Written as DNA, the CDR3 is TGTGCCAGCAGCCAAGGACAGGGGATAATTTACGAGCAGTACGTC. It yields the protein CASSQGQGIIYEQYV.

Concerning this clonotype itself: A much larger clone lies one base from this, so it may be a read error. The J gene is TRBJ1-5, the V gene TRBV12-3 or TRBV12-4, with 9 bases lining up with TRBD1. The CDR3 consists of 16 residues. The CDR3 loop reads CVSRTGTGRRNQPQHF. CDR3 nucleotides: TGTGTCAGCAGGACCGGGACAGGGCGGCGCAATCAGCCCCAGCATTTT.

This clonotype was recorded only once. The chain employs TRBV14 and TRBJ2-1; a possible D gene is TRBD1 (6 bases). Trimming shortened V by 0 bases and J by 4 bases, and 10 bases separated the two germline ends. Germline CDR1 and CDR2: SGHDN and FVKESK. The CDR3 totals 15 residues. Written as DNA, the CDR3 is TGTGCCAGCAGCCAAGAAGGGGGAATTTACAATGAGCAGTTCTTC. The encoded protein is CASSQEGGIYNEQFF.

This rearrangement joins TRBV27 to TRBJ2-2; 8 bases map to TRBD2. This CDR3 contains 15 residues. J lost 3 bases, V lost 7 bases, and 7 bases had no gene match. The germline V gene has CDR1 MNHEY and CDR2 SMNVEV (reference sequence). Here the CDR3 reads CASTLAGGYTGELFF. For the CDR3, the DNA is TGTGCCAGCACTCTCGCGGGGGGCTACACCGGGGAGCTGTTTTTT.

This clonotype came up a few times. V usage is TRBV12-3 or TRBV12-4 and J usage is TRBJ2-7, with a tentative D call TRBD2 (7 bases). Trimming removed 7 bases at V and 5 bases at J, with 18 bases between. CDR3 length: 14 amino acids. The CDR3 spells CASTWGGRKDEQYF. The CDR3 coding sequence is TGTGCCAGCACCTGGGGGGGGCGCAAGGACGAGCAGTACTTC.

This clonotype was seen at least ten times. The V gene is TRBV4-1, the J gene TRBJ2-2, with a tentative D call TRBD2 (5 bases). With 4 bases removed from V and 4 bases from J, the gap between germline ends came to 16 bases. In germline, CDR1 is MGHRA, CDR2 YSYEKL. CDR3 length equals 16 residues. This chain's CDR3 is CASSLWTPWATGELFF. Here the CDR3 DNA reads TGCGCCAGCAGCCTCTGGACTCCGTGGGCCACCGGGGAGCTGTTTTTT.

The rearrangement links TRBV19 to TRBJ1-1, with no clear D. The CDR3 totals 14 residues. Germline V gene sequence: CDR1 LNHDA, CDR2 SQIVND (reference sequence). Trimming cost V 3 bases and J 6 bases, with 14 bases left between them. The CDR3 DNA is TGTGCCAGTAGTATTGGGTCGGGCCTTCCTGAAGCTTTCTTT. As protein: CASSIGSGLPEAFF.

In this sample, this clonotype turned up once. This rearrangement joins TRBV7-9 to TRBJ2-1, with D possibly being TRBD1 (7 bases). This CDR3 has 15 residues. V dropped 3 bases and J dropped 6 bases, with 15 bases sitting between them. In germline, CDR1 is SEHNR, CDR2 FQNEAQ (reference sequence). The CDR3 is CASSFSPQGGNEQFF. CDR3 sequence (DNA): TGTGCCAGCAGCTTCTCACCCCAGGGGGGCAATGAGCAGTTCTTC. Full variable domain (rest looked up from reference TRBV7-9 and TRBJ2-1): DTGVSQNPRHKITKRGQNVTFRCDPISEHNRLYWYRQTLGQGPEFLTYFQNEAQLEKSRLLSDRFSAERPKGSFSTLEIQRTEQGDSAMYLCASSFSPQGGNEQFFGPGTRLTVL.

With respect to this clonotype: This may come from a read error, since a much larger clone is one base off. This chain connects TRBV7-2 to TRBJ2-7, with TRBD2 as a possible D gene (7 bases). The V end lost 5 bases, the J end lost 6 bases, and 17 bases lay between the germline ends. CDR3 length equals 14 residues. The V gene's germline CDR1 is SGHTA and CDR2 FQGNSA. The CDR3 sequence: CASSIGGGSSEQYV. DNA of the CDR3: TGTGCCAGCAGCATAGGGGGGGGGTCGTCCGAGCAGTACGTC.

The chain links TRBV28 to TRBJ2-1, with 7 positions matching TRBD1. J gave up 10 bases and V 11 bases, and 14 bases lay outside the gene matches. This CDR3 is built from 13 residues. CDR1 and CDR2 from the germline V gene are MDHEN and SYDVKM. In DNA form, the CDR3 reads TGTGCCTGCATATTGGACAGGCCCCTAGAGCAGTTCTTC. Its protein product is CACILDRPLEQFF.

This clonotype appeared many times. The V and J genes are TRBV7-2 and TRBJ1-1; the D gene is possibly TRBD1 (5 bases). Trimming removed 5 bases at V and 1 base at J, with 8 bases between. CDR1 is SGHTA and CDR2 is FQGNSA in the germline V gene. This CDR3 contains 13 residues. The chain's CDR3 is CASSAGQNTEAFF. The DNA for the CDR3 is TGTGCCAGCAGCGCCGGACAGAACACTGAAGCTTTCTTT.

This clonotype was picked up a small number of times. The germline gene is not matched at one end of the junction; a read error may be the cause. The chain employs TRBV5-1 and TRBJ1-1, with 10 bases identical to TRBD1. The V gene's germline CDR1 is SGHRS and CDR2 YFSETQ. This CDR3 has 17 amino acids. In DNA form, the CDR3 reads TGCGCCAGCAGCTCAGTGACAGGGGGCCTTGTGAACAGTGAAGCTTTCTTT. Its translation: CASSSVTGGLVNSEAFF.

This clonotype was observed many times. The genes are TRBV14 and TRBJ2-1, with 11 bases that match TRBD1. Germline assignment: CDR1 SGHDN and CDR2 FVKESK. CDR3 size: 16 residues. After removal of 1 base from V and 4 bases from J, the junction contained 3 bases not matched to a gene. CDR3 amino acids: CASSQVGQGAYNEQFF. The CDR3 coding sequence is TGTGCCAGCAGCCAAGTTGGACAGGGGGCGTACAATGAGCAGTTCTTC.

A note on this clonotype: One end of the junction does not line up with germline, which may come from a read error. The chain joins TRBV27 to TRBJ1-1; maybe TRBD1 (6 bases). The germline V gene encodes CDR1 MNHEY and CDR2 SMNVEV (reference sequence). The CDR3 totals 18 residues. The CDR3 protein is CVSSPTGDTRVGDTEAFF. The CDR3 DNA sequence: TGTGTCAGCAGTCCAACTGGGGACACCAGGGTCGGGGACACTGAAGCTTTCTTT.

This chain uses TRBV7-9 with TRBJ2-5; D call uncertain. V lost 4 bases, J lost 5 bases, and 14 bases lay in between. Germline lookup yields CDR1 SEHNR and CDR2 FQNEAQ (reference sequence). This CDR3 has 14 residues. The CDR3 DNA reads TGTGCCAGCAGCTCTGACCCCGACGGCGAGACCCAGTACTTC. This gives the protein CASSSDPDGETQYF.

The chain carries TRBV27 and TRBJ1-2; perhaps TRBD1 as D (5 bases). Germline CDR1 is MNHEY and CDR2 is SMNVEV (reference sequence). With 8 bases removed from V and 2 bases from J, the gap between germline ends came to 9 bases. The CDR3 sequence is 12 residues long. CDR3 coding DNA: TGTGCCAGCGCGGGGACCAACTATGGCTACACCTTC. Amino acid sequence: CASAGTNYGYTF.

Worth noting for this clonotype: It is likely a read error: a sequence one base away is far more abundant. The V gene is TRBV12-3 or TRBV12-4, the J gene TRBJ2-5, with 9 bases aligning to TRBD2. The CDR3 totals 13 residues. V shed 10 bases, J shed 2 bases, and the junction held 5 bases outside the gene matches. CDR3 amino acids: CANSLAGQETQYF. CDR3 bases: TGTGCCAACAGCCTAGCGGGGCAAGAGACCCAGTACTTC.

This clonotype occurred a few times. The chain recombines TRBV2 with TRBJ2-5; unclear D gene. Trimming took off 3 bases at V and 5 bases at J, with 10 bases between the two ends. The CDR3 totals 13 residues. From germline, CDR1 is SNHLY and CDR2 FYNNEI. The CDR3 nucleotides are TGTGCCAGCAGTGAGGCGCGCGGTGAGACCCAGTACTTC. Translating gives CASSEARGETQYF.

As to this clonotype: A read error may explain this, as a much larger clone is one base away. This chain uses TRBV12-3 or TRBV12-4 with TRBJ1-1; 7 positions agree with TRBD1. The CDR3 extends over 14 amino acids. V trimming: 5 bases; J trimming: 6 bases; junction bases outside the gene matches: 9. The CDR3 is CASSPGTVHAEAFF. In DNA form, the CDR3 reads TGTGCCAGCAGTCCCGGGACAGTTCACGCTGAAGCTTTCTTT.

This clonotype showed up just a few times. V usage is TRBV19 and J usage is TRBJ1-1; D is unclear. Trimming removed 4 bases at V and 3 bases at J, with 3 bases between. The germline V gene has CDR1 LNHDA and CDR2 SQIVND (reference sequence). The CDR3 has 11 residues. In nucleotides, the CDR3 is TGTGCCAGTAGTAAGTACACTGAAGCTTTCTTT. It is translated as CASSKYTEAFF.

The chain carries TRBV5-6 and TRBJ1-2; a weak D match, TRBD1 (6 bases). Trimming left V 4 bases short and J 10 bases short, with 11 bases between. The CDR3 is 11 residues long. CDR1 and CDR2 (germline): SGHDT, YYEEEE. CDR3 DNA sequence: TGTGCCAGCAGCGCCCACAGGGACTACACCTTC. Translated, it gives CASSAHRDYTF. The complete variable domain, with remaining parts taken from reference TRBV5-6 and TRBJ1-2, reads DAGVTQSPTHLIKTRGQQVTLRCSPKSGHDTVSWYQQALGQGPQFIFQYYEEEERQRGNFPDRFSGHQFPNYSSELNVNALLLGDSALYLCASSAHRDYTFGSGTRLTVV.

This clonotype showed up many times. The CDR3 reads CASSYSPTGLVSSQHF. The CDR3 nucleotides read TGTGCCAGCAGTTACTCACCAACAGGGTTGGTCTCGTCCCAGCATTTT. This chain uses TRBV6-5 with TRBJ1-5; TRBD1 might be the D (6 bases). The germline V gene encodes CDR1 MNHEY and CDR2 SVGAGI. The ends were cut back, 0 bases at V and 11 bases at J, with 20 bases in the middle. This CDR3 comprises 16 residues.

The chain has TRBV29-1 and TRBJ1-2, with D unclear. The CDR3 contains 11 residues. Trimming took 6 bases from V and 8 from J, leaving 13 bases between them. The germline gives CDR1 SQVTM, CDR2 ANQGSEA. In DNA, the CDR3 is TGCAGCGTCCTCGGAACGAGAGGCTACACCTTC. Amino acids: CSVLGTRGYTF.

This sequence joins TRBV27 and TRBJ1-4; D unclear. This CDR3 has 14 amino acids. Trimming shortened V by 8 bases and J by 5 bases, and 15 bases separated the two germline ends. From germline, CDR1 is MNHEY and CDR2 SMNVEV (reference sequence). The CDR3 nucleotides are TGTGCCAGCCGAACGGGGTCACGGAATGAAAAACTGTTTTTT. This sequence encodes CASRTGSRNEKLFF.